One and the same sample provided the 18 T cell receptor beta chains below, sequenced in a study of patients and donors after allogeneic stem cell transplantation. TCRdb re-analysed the RT-PCR reads in MiXCR, keeping a single row per CDR3 protein. This repertoire shows about a million distinct CDR3 sequences, roughly 17% found once; its top ten account for 5.5% to 6.5%. The specimen was blood, either unsorted or a sorted T cell fraction (not recorded which). The origin of the receptors is a human donor who was either an allogeneic HSCT recipient or a stem cell or donor lymphocyte infusion donor (not recorded which). It is not recorded whose cells these are; they may come from a transplant donor.

V and J are TRBV18 and TRBJ2-3, with D possibly called TRBD1 or TRBD2 (5 bases each). Germline V gives CDR1 KGHSH, CDR2 LQKENI. Between the trimmed V and J ends, which lost 2 bases and 5 bases, there was a span of 11 bases. This CDR3 contains 14 residues. The CDR3 nucleotides are TGTGCCAGCTCACCAGGGACCGCCGGAGATACGCAGTATTTT. Amino acid sequence: CASSPGTAGDTQYF.

The rearrangement uses TRBV12-3 or TRBV12-4 and TRBJ2-1; possible D gene TRBD1, 5 bases. This CDR3 has 14 amino acids. V lost 3 bases, J lost 3 bases, and 9 bases lay in between. CDR3 in amino acids: CASSFRQNYNEQFF. Written as DNA, the CDR3 is TGTGCCAGCAGTTTCCGACAGAACTACAATGAGCAGTTCTTC.

This clonotype came up many times. The chain combines TRBV5-1 with TRBJ2-1, with D tentatively TRBD2 (6 bases). With 2 bases removed from V and 6 bases from J, the gap between germline ends came to 15 bases. The CDR3 consists of 15 residues. Looked up from germline, CDR1 is SGHRS and CDR2 is YFSETQ. This CDR3 reads CASSLTSTGANEQFF. The CDR3 nucleotides read TGCGCCAGCAGCTTAACTAGCACGGGTGCCAATGAGCAGTTCTTC. The full variable domain, with the rest looked up from reference TRBV5-1 and TRBJ2-1, is KAGVTQTPRYLIKTRGQQVTLSCSPISGHRSVSWYQQTPGQGLQFLFEYFSETQRNKGNFPGRFSGRQFSNSRSEMNVSTLELGDSALYLCASSLTSTGANEQFFGPGTRLTVL.

The chain carries TRBV12-3 or TRBV12-4 and TRBJ1-2; no reliable D call. The V end lost 8 bases, the J end lost 4 bases, and 11 bases lay between the germline ends. The CDR3 is made up of 12 amino acids. DNA for the CDR3: TGTGCCAGCGTTAGCCCCTCCTATGGCTACACCTTC. Protein: CASVSPSYGYTF.

J is TRBJ2-5 and V is TRBV6-1; 9 bases map to TRBD1. Germline V CDR1 and CDR2: MNHNS, SASEGT. Unmatched junction bases numbered 8, after V lost 5 bases and J lost 4 bases. CDR3 size: 15 residues. The CDR3 reads CASSTPDRGRETQYF. The CDR3, as DNA: TGTGCCAGCAGTACCCCGGACAGGGGTCGAGAGACCCAGTACTTC.

The J gene is TRBJ1-1, the V gene TRBV20-1, with a tentative D call TRBD1 (6 bases). The CDR3 contains 13 residues. The germline CDR1 and CDR2 sequences are DFQATT and SNEGSKA (reference sequence). With 3 bases removed from V and 4 bases from J, the gap between germline ends came to 12 bases. The CDR3 DNA sequence: TGCAGTGCTAGGGAAGGGGGTCGCACTGAAGCTTTCTTT. Translating gives CSAREGGRTEAFF.

The rearrangement links TRBV29-1 to TRBJ2-2; 7 nucleotides align to TRBD2. With V trimmed by 0 bases and J by 0 bases, 4 bases remained unmatched. Germline V gives CDR1 SQVTM, CDR2 ANQGSEA. The CDR3 is made up of 16 amino acids. CDR3 residues: CSVEDHAGANTGELFF. The CDR3 nucleotides are TGCAGCGTTGAAGATCATGCGGGGGCGAACACCGGGGAGCTGTTTTTT.

At least ten counts were recorded for this clonotype. This chain uses TRBV12-3 or TRBV12-4 with TRBJ2-3, with D possibly matching TRBD2 (5 bases). Trimming removed 3 bases from V and 2 bases from J, with 12 bases in between. The CDR3 spans 15 residues. This chain's CDR3 is CASSLASSFTDTQYF. DNA of the CDR3: TGTGCCAGCAGTTTGGCTAGCAGCTTCACAGATACGCAGTATTTT.

This clonotype was recorded a few times. The V gene is TRBV20-1, the J gene TRBJ1-6; weak D call: TRBD1 (5 bases). The CDR3 runs 18 residues. CDR1 and CDR2 from the germline V gene are DFQATT and SNEGSKA (reference sequence). Trimming removed 2 bases from V and 10 bases from J, with 27 bases in between. DNA of the CDR3: TGCAGTGCTAGATTATGGGTGGGCAGGGAAGGCGCTAAATCACCCCTCCACTTT. It yields the protein CSARLWVGREGAKSPLHF.

This clonotype was seen only a few times. This chain joins TRBV7-6 and TRBJ2-7; TRBD1 aligns across 9 bases. Germline CDR1 is SGHVS and CDR2 is FNYEAQ. Trimming cost V 2 bases and J 3 bases; bases outside gene matches: 5. This CDR3 region has 15 residues. DNA of the CDR3: TGTGCCAGCAGCTTAAGGACAGGGGACCTCTACGAGCAGTACTTC. This codes for CASSLRTGDLYEQYF.

V and J are TRBV2 and TRBJ2-4; the D is unclear. CDR3 length: 12 amino acids. Trimming removed 10 bases at V and 3 bases at J, with 10 bases between. The germline gives CDR1 SNHLY, CDR2 FYNNEI. The CDR3 reads CATFTLKNIQYF. Written as DNA, the CDR3 is TGTGCCACCTTCACCCTCAAAAACATTCAGTACTTC.

Only a few counts were recorded for this clonotype. The V and J genes are TRBV9 and TRBJ2-1; D is perhaps TRBD1 (7 bases). Germline V gives CDR1 SGDLS, CDR2 YYNGEE. V was shortened by 2 bases and J by 9 bases, with 15 bases between the two germline ends. This CDR3 is built from 14 residues. DNA of the CDR3: TGTGCCAGCAGCGTGAGGCAGGGGGGAGGTGAGCAGTTCTTC. This encodes CASSVRQGGGEQFF.

This clonotype has at least ten counts. The rearrangement joins TRBV21-1 to TRBJ1-2. TRBV21-1 is termed a pseudogene. The CDR3 consists of 11 residues. In DNA form, the CDR3 reads TGTGCCAGCAGTCTGTTCTATGGCTACACCTTC. This translates into CASSLFYGYTF.

There are many counts of this clonotype. The J gene is TRBJ2-5, the V gene TRBV12-3 or TRBV12-4; a possible D gene is TRBD2 (6 bases). Trimming stripped 4 bases from V and 7 bases from J, with 19 bases between. The length of the CDR3 is 15 residues. This CDR3 reads CASSSRELAGRTQYF. CDR3 DNA: TGTGCCAGCAGTTCGCGGGAACTTGCGGGGAGGACCCAGTACTTC.

This clonotype showed up just a few times. The chain has TRBV24-1 and TRBJ2-5; 7 nucleotides line up with TRBD1. CDR1 and CDR2 (germline): KGHDR, SFDVKD. V lost 3 bases to trimming and J lost 2 bases; unmatched junction nucleotides: 8. This CDR3 has 16 amino acids. The CDR3 nucleotides read TGTGCCACCAGTGATCCAGGACAGGAGTGGCAAGAGACCCAGTACTTC. Translation: CATSDPGQEWQETQYF.

This chain joins TRBV5-1 and TRBJ1-1; possibly TRBD1 for D (5 bases). This CDR3 spans 15 amino acids. Trimming stripped 5 bases from V and 0 bases from J, with 14 bases between. Germline CDR1 is SGHRS and CDR2 is YFSETQ. CDR3 DNA: TGCGCCAGCAGACCTATCGACAGTATGAACACTGAAGCTTTCTTT. It yields the protein CASRPIDSMNTEAFF.

The sample holds a few counts of this clonotype. The V call is TRBV2, the J call TRBJ1-5, with 9 bases aligning to TRBD1. The CDR3 covers 14 residues. V lost 5 bases, J lost 4 bases, and 3 bases stayed unmatched. Per germline, CDR1 SNHLY and CDR2 FYNNEI. CDR3 coding DNA: TGTGCCAGCAGTAGACAGGGGGAGAATCAGCCCCAGCATTTT. This gives the protein CASSRQGENQPQHF.

The chain combines TRBV6-6 with TRBJ1-2; D perhaps matches TRBD1 (5 bases). The germline CDR1 and CDR2 sequences are MNHNY and SVGAGI (reference sequence). The CDR3 sequence is 13 residues long. Trimming removed 7 bases from V and 6 bases from J, with 15 bases in between. CDR3 DNA sequence: TGTGCCAGCACCGGGGGGACGTGGGATGGCTACACCTTC. Protein product: CASTGGTWDGYTF.